This TCR beta chain was sequenced for a study of T cells in localized non-small cell lung cancer. Assay: immunoSEQ multiplex PCR; the TCRdb copy retains only in-frame clones and omits some. The table records around 36,000 clones, 70% to 80% of them present only once. Study findings and constraints: Uninvolved adjacent lung had higher T cell clonality than tumor and all other tissues. The appearance of a median approximately 57 of the top 100 tumor clones was seen in adjacent lung. Patients showing higher blood T cell density tended to see longer overall survival.

On this clone: What it binds is not known.

Germline-derived CDR1 and CDR2 are SGHRS and YFSETQ. V shed 2 bases and J shed 5 bases, with 13 bases lying between them. CDR3 length: 14 amino acids. The genes are TRBV5-1 and TRBJ2-5; a possible D gene is TRBD2 (5 bases). This material consisted of PBMCs, taken before any cancer treatment. The origin of this receptor is a woman aged 35 to 70 with stage II squamous cell lung carcinoma. CDR3 DNA: TGCGCCAGCAGCTTTGGGAGTGGACGGGAGACCCAGTACTTC. The encoded protein is CASSFGSGRETQYF.